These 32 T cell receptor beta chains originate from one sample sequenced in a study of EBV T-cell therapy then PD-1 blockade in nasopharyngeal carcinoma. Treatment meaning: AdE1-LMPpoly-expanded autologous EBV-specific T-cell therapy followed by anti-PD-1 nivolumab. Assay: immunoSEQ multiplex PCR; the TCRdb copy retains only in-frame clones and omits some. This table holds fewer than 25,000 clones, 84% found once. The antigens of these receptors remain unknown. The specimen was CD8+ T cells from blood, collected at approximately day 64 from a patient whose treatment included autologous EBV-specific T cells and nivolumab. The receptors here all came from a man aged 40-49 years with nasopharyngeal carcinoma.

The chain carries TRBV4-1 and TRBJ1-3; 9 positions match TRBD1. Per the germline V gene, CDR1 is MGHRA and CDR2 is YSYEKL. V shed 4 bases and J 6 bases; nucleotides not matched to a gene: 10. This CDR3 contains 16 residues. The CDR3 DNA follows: TGCGCCAGCAGCCCACACGACAGGGGGTTGGTAAACACCATATATTTT. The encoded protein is CASSPHDRGLVNTIYF.

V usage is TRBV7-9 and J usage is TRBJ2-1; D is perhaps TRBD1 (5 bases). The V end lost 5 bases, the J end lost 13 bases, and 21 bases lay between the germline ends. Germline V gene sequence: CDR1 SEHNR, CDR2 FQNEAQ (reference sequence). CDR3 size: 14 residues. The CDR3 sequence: CASSLGHLIEDQFF. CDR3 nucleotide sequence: TGTGCCAGCAGCCTAGGACACCTTATTGAGGACCAGTTCTTC.

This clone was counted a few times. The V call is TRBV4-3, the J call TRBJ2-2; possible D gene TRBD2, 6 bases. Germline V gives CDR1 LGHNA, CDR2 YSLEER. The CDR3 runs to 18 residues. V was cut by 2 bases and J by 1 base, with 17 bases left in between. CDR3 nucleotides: TGCGCCAGCAGCCAACGGTGGAGGGCCGAGTTGAACACCGGGGAGCTGTTTTTT. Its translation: CASSQRWRAELNTGELFF.

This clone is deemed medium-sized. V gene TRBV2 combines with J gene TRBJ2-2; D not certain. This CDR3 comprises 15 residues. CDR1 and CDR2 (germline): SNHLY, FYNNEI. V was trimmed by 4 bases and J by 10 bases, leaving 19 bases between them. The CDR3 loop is CASSGAAVQPSELFF. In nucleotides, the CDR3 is TGTGCCAGCAGTGGGGCGGCAGTCCAACCATCGGAGCTGTTTTTT.

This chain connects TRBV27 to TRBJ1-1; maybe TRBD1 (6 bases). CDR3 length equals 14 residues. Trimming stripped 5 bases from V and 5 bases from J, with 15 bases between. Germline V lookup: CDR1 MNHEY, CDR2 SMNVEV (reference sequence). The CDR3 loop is CASSLAGAQTEAFF. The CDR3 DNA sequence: TGTGCCAGCAGTCTGGCAGGGGCTCAAACTGAAGCTTTCTTT.

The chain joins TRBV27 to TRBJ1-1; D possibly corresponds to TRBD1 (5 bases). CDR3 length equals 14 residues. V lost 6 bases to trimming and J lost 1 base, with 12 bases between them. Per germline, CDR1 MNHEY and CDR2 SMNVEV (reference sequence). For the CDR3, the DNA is TGTGCCAGCAGCTTACTTACAGGGAACACTGAAGCTTTCTTT. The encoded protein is CASSLLTGNTEAFF.

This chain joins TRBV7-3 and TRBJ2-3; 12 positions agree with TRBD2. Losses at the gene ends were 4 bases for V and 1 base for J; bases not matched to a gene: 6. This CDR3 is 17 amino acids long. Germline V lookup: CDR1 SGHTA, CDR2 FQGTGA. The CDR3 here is CASSSSSGGAGTDTQYF. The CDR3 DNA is TGTGCCAGCAGCTCTTCTAGCGGGGGGGCGGGCACAGATACGCAGTATTTT.

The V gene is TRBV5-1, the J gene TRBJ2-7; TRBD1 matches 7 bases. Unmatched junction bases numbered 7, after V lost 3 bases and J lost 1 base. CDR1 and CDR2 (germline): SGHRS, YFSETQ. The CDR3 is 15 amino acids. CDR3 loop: CASSSRQGRSYEQYF. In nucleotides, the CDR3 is TGCGCCAGCAGCTCTAGACAGGGAAGGTCCTACGAGCAGTACTTC.

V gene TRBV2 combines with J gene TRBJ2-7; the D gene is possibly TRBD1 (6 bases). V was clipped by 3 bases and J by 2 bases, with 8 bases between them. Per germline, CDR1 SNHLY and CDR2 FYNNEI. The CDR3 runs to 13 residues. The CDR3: CASSEDSPYEQYF. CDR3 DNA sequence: TGTGCCAGCAGTGAGGACAGTCCCTACGAGCAGTACTTC.

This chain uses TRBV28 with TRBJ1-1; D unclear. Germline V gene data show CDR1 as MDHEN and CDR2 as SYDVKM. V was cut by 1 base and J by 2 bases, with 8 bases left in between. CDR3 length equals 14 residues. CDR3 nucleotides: TGTGCCAGCAGTTTATTCGGCAGTAACACTGAAGCTTTCTTT. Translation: CASSLFGSNTEAFF.

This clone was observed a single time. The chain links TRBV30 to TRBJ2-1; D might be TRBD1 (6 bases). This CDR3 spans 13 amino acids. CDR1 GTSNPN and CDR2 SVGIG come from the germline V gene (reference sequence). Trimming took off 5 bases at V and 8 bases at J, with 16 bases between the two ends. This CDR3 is CAWSPDSGYEQFF. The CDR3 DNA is TGTGCCTGGTCGCCGGACAGTGGGTATGAGCAGTTCTTC.

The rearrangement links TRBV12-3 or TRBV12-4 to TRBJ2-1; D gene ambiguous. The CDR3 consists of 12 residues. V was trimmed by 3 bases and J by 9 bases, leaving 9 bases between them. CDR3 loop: CASSFGPGEQFF. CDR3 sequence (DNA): TGTGCCAGCAGTTTCGGTCCAGGTGAGCAGTTCTTC.

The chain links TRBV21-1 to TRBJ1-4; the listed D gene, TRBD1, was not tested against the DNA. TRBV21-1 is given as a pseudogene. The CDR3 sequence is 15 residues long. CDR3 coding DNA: TGTGCCAGCAGCAAAGGAACAGGGGGCGGTGAAAAACTGTTTTTT. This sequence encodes CASSKGTGGGEKLFF.

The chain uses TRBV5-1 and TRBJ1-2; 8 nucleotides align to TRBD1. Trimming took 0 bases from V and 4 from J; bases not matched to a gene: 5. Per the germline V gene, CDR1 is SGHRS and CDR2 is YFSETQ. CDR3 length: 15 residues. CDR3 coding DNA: TGCGCCAGCAGCTTGGTAGGACAGGGAGGCTATGGCTACACCTTC. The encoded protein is CASSLVGQGGYGYTF.

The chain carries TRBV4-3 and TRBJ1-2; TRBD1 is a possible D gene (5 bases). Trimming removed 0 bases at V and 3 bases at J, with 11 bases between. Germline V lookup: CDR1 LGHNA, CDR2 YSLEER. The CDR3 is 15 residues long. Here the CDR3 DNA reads TGCGCCAGCAGCCAAGATCTCGGGGCTGACTATGGCTACACCTTC. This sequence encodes CASSQDLGADYGYTF.

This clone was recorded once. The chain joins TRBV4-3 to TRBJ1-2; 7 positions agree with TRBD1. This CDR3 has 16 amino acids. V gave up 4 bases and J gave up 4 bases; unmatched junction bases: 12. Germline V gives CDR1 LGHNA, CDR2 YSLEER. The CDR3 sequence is CASSPTHRGLGYGYTF. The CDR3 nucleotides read TGCGCCAGCAGCCCAACCCACAGGGGACTGGGCTATGGCTACACCTTC.

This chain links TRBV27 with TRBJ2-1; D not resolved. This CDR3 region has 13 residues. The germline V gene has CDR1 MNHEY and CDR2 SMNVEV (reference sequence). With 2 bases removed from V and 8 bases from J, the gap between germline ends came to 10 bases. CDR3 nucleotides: TGTGCCAGCAGTTTAGCACAGTTCTATGAGCAGTTCTTC. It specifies CASSLAQFYEQFF.

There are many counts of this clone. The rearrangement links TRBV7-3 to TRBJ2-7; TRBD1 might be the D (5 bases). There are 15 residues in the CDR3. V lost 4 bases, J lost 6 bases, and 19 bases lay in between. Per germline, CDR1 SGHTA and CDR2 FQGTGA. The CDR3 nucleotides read TGTGCCAGCAGCTCCCTGAATGCAGGGTCCGGCGAGCAGTACTTC. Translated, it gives CASSSLNAGSGEQYF.

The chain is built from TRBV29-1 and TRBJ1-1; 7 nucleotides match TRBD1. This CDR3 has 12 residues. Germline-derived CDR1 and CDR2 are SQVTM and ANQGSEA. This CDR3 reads CRVDRMNTEAFF. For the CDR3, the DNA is TGCAGGGTGGACAGGATGAACACTGAAGCTTTCTTT.

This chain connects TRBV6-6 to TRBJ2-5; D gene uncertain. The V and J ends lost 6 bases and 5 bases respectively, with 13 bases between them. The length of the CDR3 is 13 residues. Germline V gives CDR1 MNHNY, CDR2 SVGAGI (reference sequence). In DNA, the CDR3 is TGTGCCAGCAGCCATGAAAGCTGGGAGACCCAGTACTTC. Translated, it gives CASSHESWETQYF.

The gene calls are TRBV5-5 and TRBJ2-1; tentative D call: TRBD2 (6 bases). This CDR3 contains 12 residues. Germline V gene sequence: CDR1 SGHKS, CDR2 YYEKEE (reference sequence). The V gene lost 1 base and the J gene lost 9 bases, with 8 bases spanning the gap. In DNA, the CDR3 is TGTGCCAGCAGCTTGAAGGAGGGTGAGCAGTTCTTC. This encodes CASSLKEGEQFF.

CDR3 protein: CASSTRRTESNTGELFF. The DNA of the CDR3 is TGTGCCAGCAGCACCCGCCGGACAGAATCGAACACCGGGGAGCTGTTTTTT. This chain joins TRBV11-3 and TRBJ2-2; tentatively, D is TRBD1 (6 bases). Trimming left V 5 bases short and J 0 bases short, with 16 bases between. The CDR3 spans 17 residues. CDR1 is SGHNT, CDR2 YENEEA, per germline.

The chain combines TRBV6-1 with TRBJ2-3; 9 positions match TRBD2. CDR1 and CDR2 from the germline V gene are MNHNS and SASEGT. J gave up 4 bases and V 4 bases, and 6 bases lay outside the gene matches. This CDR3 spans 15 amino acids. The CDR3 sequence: CASSGAGGGADTQYF. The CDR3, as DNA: TGTGCCAGCAGTGGAGCGGGGGGAGGGGCAGATACGCAGTATTTT.

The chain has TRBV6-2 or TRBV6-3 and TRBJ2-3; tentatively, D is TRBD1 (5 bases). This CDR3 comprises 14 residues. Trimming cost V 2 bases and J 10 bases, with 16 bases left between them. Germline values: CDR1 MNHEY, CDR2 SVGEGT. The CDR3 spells CASSYPEGAPPQYF. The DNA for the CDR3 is TGTGCCAGCAGTTACCCCGAAGGGGCCCCGCCGCAGTATTTT.

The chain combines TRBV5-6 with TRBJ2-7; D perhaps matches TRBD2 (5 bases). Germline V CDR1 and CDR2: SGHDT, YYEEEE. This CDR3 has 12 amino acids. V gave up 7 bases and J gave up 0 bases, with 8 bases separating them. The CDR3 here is CASSGISYEQYF. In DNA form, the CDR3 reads TGTGCCAGCTCGGGAATCTCCTACGAGCAGTACTTC.

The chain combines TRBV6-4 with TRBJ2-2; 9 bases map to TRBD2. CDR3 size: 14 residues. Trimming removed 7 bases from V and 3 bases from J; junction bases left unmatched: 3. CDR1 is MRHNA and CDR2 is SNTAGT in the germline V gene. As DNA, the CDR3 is TGTGCCAGCAAAAAGCGGGGGGACACCGGGGAGCTGTTTTTT. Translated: CASKKRGDTGELFF.

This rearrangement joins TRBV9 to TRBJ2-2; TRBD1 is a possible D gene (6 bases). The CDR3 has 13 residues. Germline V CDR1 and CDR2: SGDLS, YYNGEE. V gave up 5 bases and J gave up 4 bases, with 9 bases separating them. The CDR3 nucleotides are TGTGCCAGCAGGACAGGAGGCACCGGGGAGCTGTTTTTT. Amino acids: CASRTGGTGELFF.

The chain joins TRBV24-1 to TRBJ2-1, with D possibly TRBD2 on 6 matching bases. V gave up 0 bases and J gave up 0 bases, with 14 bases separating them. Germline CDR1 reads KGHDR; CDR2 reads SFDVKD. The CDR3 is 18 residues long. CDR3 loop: CATSDLQWGDGSYNEQFF. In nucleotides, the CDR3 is TGTGCCACCAGTGATTTGCAATGGGGGGATGGCTCCTACAATGAGCAGTTCTTC.

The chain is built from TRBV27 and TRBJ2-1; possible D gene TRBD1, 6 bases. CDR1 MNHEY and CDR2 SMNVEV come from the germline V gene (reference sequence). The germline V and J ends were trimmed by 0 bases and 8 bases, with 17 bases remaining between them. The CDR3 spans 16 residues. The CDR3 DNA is TGTGCCAGCAGTTTATCGGGGACAAACGGGTTCTATGAGCAGTTCTTC. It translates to CASSLSGTNGFYEQFF.

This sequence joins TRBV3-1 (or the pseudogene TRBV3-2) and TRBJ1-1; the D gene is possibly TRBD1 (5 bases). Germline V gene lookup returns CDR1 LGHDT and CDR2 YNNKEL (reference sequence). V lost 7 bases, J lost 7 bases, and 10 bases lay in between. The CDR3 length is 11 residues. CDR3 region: CASTRGGEAFF. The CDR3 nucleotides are TGTGCCAGCACCCGGGGGGGTGAAGCTTTCTTT.

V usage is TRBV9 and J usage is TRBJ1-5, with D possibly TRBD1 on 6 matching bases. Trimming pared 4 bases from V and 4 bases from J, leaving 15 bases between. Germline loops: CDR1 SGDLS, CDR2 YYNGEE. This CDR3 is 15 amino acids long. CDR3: CASSPRGGENQPQHF. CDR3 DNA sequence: TGTGCCAGCAGCCCAAGGGGGGGGGAAAATCAGCCCCAGCATTTT.

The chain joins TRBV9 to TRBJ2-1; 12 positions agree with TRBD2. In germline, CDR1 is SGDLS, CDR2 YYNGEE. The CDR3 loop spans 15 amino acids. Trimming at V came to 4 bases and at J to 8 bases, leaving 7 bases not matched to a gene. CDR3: CASSLRLAGVDEQFF. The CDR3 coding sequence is TGTGCCAGCAGCCTCCGACTAGCGGGGGTGGATGAGCAGTTCTTC.